Below are 15 T cell receptor beta chains sequenced from a single sample in a study of quantifying T cell responses using KT2 cells. Study-level information: TCR alpha and beta constant-region primers primed reverse transcription of RNA.

An oligo carrying a UMI was ligated to the cDNA 3' end. First-round PCR used 3 to 4 cycles and beta primers RC1.1 and RC1.2 covering TRBC1 and TRBC2. TCRdb reprocessed the UMI-ligation and nested PCR reads with MiXCR, giving one entry per CDR3 protein. The sample records 50,000 to 70,000 distinct CDR3 sequences, roughly an eighth being singletons. Sequencing used PBMCs spiked with cells of the T cell clone KT2. Receptor source: a human donor.

This clonotype was recorded a few times. The genes are TRBV6-6 and TRBJ1-2; D unresolved. CDR1 is MNHNY and CDR2 is SVGAGI in the germline V gene (reference sequence). The CDR3 totals 16 residues. The V end was cut by 4 bases, the J end by 6 bases, with 21 bases between. The CDR3 DNA is TGTGCCAGCAGTTTGAAACGATCATGGTATATTGATGGCTACACCTTC. This gives the protein CASSLKRSWYIDGYTF.

V is TRBV4-1 and J is TRBJ1-2; no clear D. CDR1 is MGHRA, CDR2 YSYEKL, per germline. The CDR3 is made up of 13 amino acids. Trimming took off 1 base at V and 5 bases at J, with 8 bases between the two ends. Written as DNA, the CDR3 is TGCGCCAGCAGCCAAGTTCCTTCATATGGCTACACCTTC. This sequence encodes CASSQVPSYGYTF.

The table lists this clonotype with many counts. This chain links TRBV29-1 with TRBJ2-3; 7 nucleotides match TRBD2. CDR1 and CDR2 (germline): SQVTM, ANQGSEA. This CDR3 is built from 12 residues. With 6 bases clipped from V and 2 bases from J, the junction kept 2 bases outside the gene matches. The CDR3 here is CSVRDYTDTQYF. In DNA form, the CDR3 reads TGCAGCGTCCGGGACTACACAGATACGCAGTATTTT.

CDR3 loop: CASSFGPTGPGETQYF. CDR3 coding DNA: TGTGCCAGCAGCTTTGGGCCCACGGGCCCGGGGGAGACCCAGTACTTC. The chain uses TRBV7-2 and TRBJ2-5; D is possibly TRBD2 (5 bases). The CDR3 is 16 amino acids. CDR1 SGHTA and CDR2 FQGNSA come from the germline V gene. V gave up 3 bases and J gave up 5 bases, with 19 bases separating them.

The V and J genes are TRBV3-1 and TRBJ1-2, with 8 positions matching TRBD1. Unmatched junction bases numbered 5, after V lost 0 bases and J lost 8 bases. The CDR3 has 14 amino acids. CDR1 is LGHDT, CDR2 YNNKEL, per germline (reference sequence). In DNA, the CDR3 is TGTGCCAGCAGCCAAGATTTCGACAGGGGAGGCTACACCTTC. This translates into CASSQDFDRGGYTF.

This clonotype came up a few times. The chain uses TRBV29-1 and TRBJ1-1, with D possibly TRBD1 on 5 matching bases. The CDR3 covers 13 residues. In germline, CDR1 is SQVTM, CDR2 ANQGSEA. V shed 7 bases and J shed 4 bases, with 16 bases lying between them. The CDR3 coding sequence is TGCAGCGCGCAGGGATCGGGCGGCACTGAAGCTTTCTTT. It codes for CSAQGSGGTEAFF.

This clonotype showed up just a few times. This chain joins TRBV5-1 and TRBJ2-5; maybe TRBD2 (6 bases). V was pared by 0 bases and J by 1 base, with 10 bases between. This CDR3 region has 15 residues. Germline CDR1 reads SGHRS; CDR2 reads YFSETQ. The CDR3 bases are TGCGCCAGCAGCTTGGGGGGCGGGGTCCAAGAGACCCAGTACTTC. It is translated as CASSLGGGVQETQYF.

The V gene is TRBV27, the J gene TRBJ2-1, with 10 bases fitting TRBD2. Germline values: CDR1 MNHEY, CDR2 SMNVEV (reference sequence). The CDR3 runs 17 residues. Unmatched junction bases numbered 12, after V lost 3 bases and J lost 7 bases. The CDR3 spells CASSFPASGSSKNEQFF. Here the CDR3 DNA reads TGTGCCAGCAGTTTCCCGGCTAGCGGGAGTTCAAAGAATGAGCAGTTCTTC.

The J gene is TRBJ2-2, the V gene TRBV20-1; 9 bases align to TRBD2. The CDR3 sequence is 14 residues long. Trimming took 3 bases from V and 5 from J; bases not matched to a gene: 4. Looked up from germline, CDR1 is DFQATT and CDR2 is SNEGSKA (reference sequence). CDR3 sequence (DNA): TGCAGTGCTAGTCATAGCGGGAGTACCGGGGAGCTGTTTTTT. Translation: CSASHSGSTGELFF.

The gene calls are TRBV7-2 and TRBJ2-5, with TRBD1 as a possible D gene (5 bases). V lost 5 bases, J lost 5 bases, and 15 bases lay in between. In germline, CDR1 is SGHTA, CDR2 FQGNSA. CDR3 length equals 14 residues. This chain's CDR3 is CASSLHRGAETQYF. Here the CDR3 DNA reads TGTGCCAGCAGCCTACATAGGGGCGCGGAGACCCAGTACTTC. The variable domain in full, completed from reference TRBV7-2 and TRBJ2-5, reads GAGVSQSPSNKVTEKGKDVELRCDPISGHTALYWYRQSLGQGLEFLIYFQGNSAPDKSGLPSDRFSAERTGGSVSTLTIQRTQQEDSAVYLCASSLHRGAETQYFGPGTRLLVL.

The chain uses TRBV20-1 and TRBJ2-5; 8 nucleotides line up with TRBD2. Germline values: CDR1 DFQATT, CDR2 SNEGSKA (reference sequence). This CDR3 is built from 15 residues. V shed 5 bases, J shed 3 bases, and the junction held 11 bases outside the gene matches. The CDR3 loop reads CSAPFPPGLEETQYF. Here the CDR3 DNA reads TGCAGTGCTCCCTTTCCTCCGGGACTAGAAGAGACCCAGTACTTC.

This clonotype was counted a few times. The chain couples TRBV25-1 to TRBJ1-3, with D tentatively TRBD1 (6 bases). V was shortened by 6 bases and J by 5 bases, with 11 bases between the two germline ends. The CDR3 consists of 13 residues. The germline gives CDR1 MGHDK, CDR2 SYGVNS. The CDR3 region is CASSAGGRNTIYF. CDR3 bases: TGTGCCAGCAGCGCTGGGGGGCGAAACACCATATATTTT.

This clonotype was counted between two and nine times. This chain joins TRBV7-8 and TRBJ2-1; D call uncertain. V was shortened by 8 bases and J by 6 bases, with 23 bases between the two germline ends. This CDR3 spans 16 amino acids. Looked up from germline, CDR1 is SGHVS and CDR2 is FQNEAQ. Here the CDR3 DNA reads TGTGCCAGCCGGTACTCCGGCAGCACTACCCTCAATGAGCAGTTCTTC. This sequence encodes CASRYSGSTTLNEQFF.

This clonotype was seen only a few times. The rearrangement joins TRBV5-1 to TRBJ2-2, with 9 nucleotides matching TRBD1. V was clipped by 5 bases and J by 1 base; unmatched bases: 12. Germline-derived CDR1 and CDR2 are SGHRS and YFSETQ. The CDR3 runs 18 residues. The DNA for the CDR3 is TGCGCCAGCAGTTACGATGCGACAGGGGGTATGAACACCGGGGAGCTGTTTTTT. This encodes CASSYDATGGMNTGELFF.

The chain couples TRBV21-1 to TRBJ2-7; TRBD1, the D gene given by the table, was not confirmed from the DNA. TRBV21-1 is classified as a pseudogene. The CDR3 loop spans 17 amino acids. This CDR3 is CASSKGGNDRYSYEQYF. CDR3 DNA: TGTGCCAGCAGCAAAGGGGGTAACGACAGATACTCCTACGAGCAGTACTTC.